This entry lists 21 T cell receptor beta chains sequenced from one sample in a study of cytomegalovirus exposure and HLA in healthy donors (TCRdb year 2017). To prepare the library, the immunoSEQ multiplex PCR assay was applied. For the multiplex PCR, a mixture combining 60 forward primers for TCR Vbeta segments and 13 reverse primers for TCR Jbeta segments was used. TCRdb re-hosts the immuneACCESS table, in-frame sequences only. Its copies lack some clones; in the studies checked, an unresolved V gene accounts for under half of them, and the cause for the rest is not known. Within this sample are about 120,000 clones, with roughly 9% of them counted one time only. The leading ten clones occupy around 6% of the sample. The specimen was PBMCs. These receptors were collected from a woman between 40 and 50 years old in good health and CMV-seropositive.

For the CDR3, the DNA is TGCAGCGTTGAAAGGGGGGGAAAGGCTGAAGCTTTCTTT. This translates into CSVERGGKAEAFF. The chain joins TRBV29-1 to TRBJ1-1; weak D call: TRBD1 (6 bases). Trimming shortened V by 2 bases and J by 6 bases, and 13 bases separated the two germline ends. Looked up from germline, CDR1 is SQVTM and CDR2 is ANQGSEA. This CDR3 spans 13 amino acids.

This clone was counted a few times. The junction departs from the called germline gene at one end, perhaps through a read error. The gene calls are TRBV9 and TRBJ1-2; D is unresolved. The CDR3 is made up of 16 amino acids. Germline-derived CDR1 and CDR2 are SGDLS and YYNGEE. Written as DNA, the CDR3 is TGTGCCAGCAGCGTAGGAGGCGGAAGTATTTATTATGGTTACACCTTC. Translating gives CASSVGGGSIYYGYTF.

The rearrangement joins TRBV9 to TRBJ1-2; 7 bases are a match to TRBD1. The ends lost 0 bases at V and 6 bases at J; junction bases unmatched: 8. The germline gives CDR1 SGDLS, CDR2 YYNGEE. The CDR3 sequence is 15 residues long. CDR3 sequence: CASSVDRGLVDGYTF. The CDR3 region has the DNA TGTGCCAGCAGCGTAGACAGGGGTTTAGTGGATGGCTACACCTTC.

The rearrangement joins TRBV5-1 to TRBJ2-1, with TRBD1 identical over 7 bases. With 4 bases clipped from V and 4 bases from J, the junction kept 8 bases outside the gene matches. Germline V gene data show CDR1 as SGHRS and CDR2 as YFSETQ. The CDR3 is 15 amino acids. The CDR3 sequence is CASSDRDRHYNEQFF. CDR3 sequence (DNA): TGCGCCAGCAGCGACCGGGACAGACATTACAATGAGCAGTTCTTC.

This clone was observed a few times. The J gene is TRBJ2-5, the V gene TRBV5-6; 7 nucleotides match TRBD1. J gave up 2 bases and V 4 bases, and 5 bases lay outside the gene matches. The CDR3 has 14 amino acids. CDR1 is SGHDT, CDR2 YYEEEE, per germline. The CDR3 DNA reads TGTGCCAGCAGCCTGCCGGGACAGCAAGAGACCCAGTACTTC. As protein: CASSLPGQQETQYF.

This clone was seen only a few times. The chain carries TRBV5-1 and TRBJ2-7; 9 bases line up with TRBD1. Trimming at V came to 0 bases and at J to 1 base, leaving 2 bases not matched to a gene. CDR3 size: 15 residues. The germline gives CDR1 SGHRS, CDR2 YFSETQ. This CDR3 reads CASSLGGTGSYEQYF. The CDR3 bases are TGCGCCAGCAGCTTGGGCGGGACAGGGTCCTACGAGCAGTACTTC.

For this clone: Other DNA variants within this sample encode the same CDR3. The chain links TRBV30 to TRBJ2-5; TRBD1 might be the D (6 bases). Trimming removed 1 base at V and 5 bases at J, with 11 bases between. Germline V CDR1 and CDR2: GTSNPN, SVGIG (reference sequence). CDR3 length: 13 residues. CDR3 region: CAWSATRGETQYF. CDR3 coding DNA: TGTGCCTGGAGTGCGACAAGGGGGGAGACCCAGTACTTC.

The chain couples TRBV7-9 to TRBJ2-1; maybe TRBD2 (6 bases). Trimming took off 1 base at V and 2 bases at J, with 9 bases between the two ends. CDR3 size: 15 residues. Germline V lookup: CDR1 SEHNR, CDR2 FQNEAQ (reference sequence). The DNA of the CDR3 is TGTGCCAGCAGCTTAGGGAGGGGAGCCTACAATGAGCAGTTCTTC. It is translated as CASSLGRGAYNEQFF.

This clone has more than one count but fewer than ten. V is TRBV28 and J is TRBJ2-7; 12 nucleotides line up with TRBD1. The CDR3 is 14 residues long. J lost 9 bases, V lost 5 bases, and 8 bases had no gene match. Germline CDR1 MDHEN, CDR2 SYDVKM. CDR3: CASSNGTGGDGQYF. For the CDR3, the DNA is TGTGCCAGCAGTAACGGGACAGGGGGCGACGGGCAGTACTTC.

The V gene is TRBV7-9, the J gene TRBJ1-1, with D perhaps matching TRBD1 (5 bases). The germline CDR1 and CDR2 sequences are SEHNR and FQNEAQ (reference sequence). This CDR3 is 14 amino acids long. Trimming removed 3 bases at V and 7 bases at J, with 15 bases between. The CDR3 spells CASSLGGLVLEAFF. The CDR3 coding sequence is TGTGCCAGCAGCTTGGGGGGGTTGGTACTTGAAGCTTTCTTT.

J is TRBJ2-7 and V is TRBV28; D remains unclear. Per germline, CDR1 MDHEN and CDR2 SYDVKM. Trimming removed 2 bases from V and 2 bases from J, with 7 bases in between. CDR3 length: 13 residues. CDR3 DNA: TGTGCCAGCAGTTTAACGCAGGCCTACGAGCAGTACTTC. Translating gives CASSLTQAYEQYF. The variable domain in full, completed from reference TRBV28 and TRBJ2-7, reads DVKVTQSSRYLVKRTGEKVFLECVQDMDHENMFWYRQDPGLGLRLIYFSYDVKMKEKGDIPEGYSVSREKKERFSLILESASTNQTSMYLCASSLTQAYEQYFGPGTRLTVT.

The rearrangement joins TRBV6-5 to TRBJ1-5, with a tentative D call TRBD1 (5 bases). The CDR3 runs 15 residues. In germline, CDR1 is MNHEY, CDR2 SVGAGI. The germline V and J ends were trimmed by 0 bases and 5 bases, with 11 bases remaining between them. In DNA form, the CDR3 reads TGTGCCAGCAGTTACTCGGACACCGGTGATCAGCCCCAGCATTTT. Protein: CASSYSDTGDQPQHF.

This clone has more than one count but fewer than ten. Other DNA sequences in this sample translate to the same CDR3. V and J are TRBV30 and TRBJ1-1; 8 bases match TRBD1. The CDR3 runs 15 residues. Germline CDR1 GTSNPN, CDR2 SVGIG (reference sequence). Trimming cost V 7 bases and J 0 bases; bases outside gene matches: 10. The CDR3 loop is CASFRQGPMNTEAFF. The CDR3 nucleotides read TGTGCCTCCTTCAGACAGGGGCCCATGAACACTGAAGCTTTCTTT.

V gene TRBV13 combines with J gene TRBJ1-3, with a possible D match to TRBD1 (6 bases). This CDR3 contains 15 residues. CDR1 and CDR2 (germline): PRHDT, FYEKMQ (reference sequence). V gave up 2 bases and J gave up 8 bases, with 16 bases separating them. The CDR3 reads CASSLTEYRDDTIYF. The CDR3 region has the DNA TGTGCCAGCAGCTTAACTGAGTACAGGGACGACACCATATATTTT.

V usage is TRBV29-1 and J usage is TRBJ2-2, with 14 bases lining up with TRBD2. CDR1 and CDR2 from the germline V gene are SQVTM and ANQGSEA. This CDR3 contains 17 residues. CDR3 protein: CSPSSGTSGGHTGELFF. Written as DNA, the CDR3 is TGCAGTCCGAGCTCTGGGACTAGCGGGGGACACACCGGGGAGCTGTTTTTT.

The genes are TRBV19 and TRBJ1-6; TRBD1 aligns across 11 bases. In germline, CDR1 is LNHDA, CDR2 SQIVND (reference sequence). The trim removed 6 bases at V and 7 bases at J, leaving 8 bases unmatched. CDR3 length: 16 residues. The CDR3 DNA reads as TGTGCCAGTAGCCCCGGGACAGGGGGGCGGAATTCACCCCTCCACTTT. Translating it yields CASSPGTGGRNSPLHF.

In DNA form, the CDR3 reads TGTGCCAGTAGGGGGTGGGACAGAAACAATGAGCAGTTCTTC. As protein: CASRGWDRNNEQFF. The chain carries TRBV6-5 and TRBJ2-1, with TRBD1 identical over 7 bases. The J segment lost 5 bases and the V segment lost 9 bases, leaving 10 bases of the junction unmatched. CDR3 length equals 14 residues. Germline V gives CDR1 MNHEY, CDR2 SVGAGI.

The CDR3: CASSPGDRVTGELFF. The CDR3, as DNA: TGTGCCAGTAGTCCCGGGGACAGGGTCACCGGGGAGCTGTTTTTT. The genes are TRBV19 and TRBJ2-2, with 9 nucleotides matching TRBD1. The ends lost 5 bases at V and 4 bases at J; junction bases unmatched: 5. The CDR3 extends over 15 amino acids. The V gene's germline CDR1 is LNHDA and CDR2 SQIVND (reference sequence).

The chain is built from TRBV10-2 and TRBJ1-1; D ambiguous. The CDR3 extends over 13 amino acids. The V end lost 10 bases, the J end lost 2 bases, and 14 bases lay between the germline ends. Germline values: CDR1 WSHSY, CDR2 SAAADI. CDR3 sequence (DNA): TGCGCCACCACGAGAAACAGAAACACTGAAGCTTTCTTT. Translation: CATTRNRNTEAFF.

This clone showed up just a few times. CDR3 sequence: CAINHLKSSGGSTDTQYF. The CDR3 nucleotides are TGTGCCATCAACCACCTTAAGTCTAGCGGGGGAAGCACAGATACGCAGTATTTT. The chain recombines TRBV10-3 with TRBJ2-3; TRBD2 matches 10 bases. Germline V gene data show CDR1 as ENHRY and CDR2 as SYGVKD. This CDR3 is 18 amino acids long. V shed 7 bases, J shed 0 bases, and the junction held 13 bases outside the gene matches.

This clone was seen a handful of times. The chain employs TRBV6-5 and TRBJ1-5; TRBD1 agrees at 7 bases. V lost 4 bases to trimming and J lost 0 bases; unmatched junction nucleotides: 6. Germline CDR1 and CDR2: MNHEY and SVGAGI. CDR3 length: 16 residues. The CDR3 region has the DNA TGTGCCAGCAGTTCTGGGACAGTTAATAGCAATCAGCCCCAGCATTTT. Amino acids: CASSSGTVNSNQPQHF.